These T cell receptor beta chains were read from a single sample in a study of CD8 T cells in ankylosing spondylitis. TCRdb processed the 5' RACE reads anew with MiXCR; each CDR3 protein has one entry. The repertoire includes 130,000 or so distinct CDR3 sequences, around 7% of them detected once, and 10% to 15% sits in the top ten. Material for sequencing was blood, either unsorted or a sorted T cell fraction (not recorded which). The receptors were gathered from a male donor with ankylosing spondylitis or in good health (not recorded which). CDR3s include the opening cysteine and the closing phenylalanine or tryptophan. A D gene is named only where the DNA matches it firmly. Clone size, where shown, is once, few, many, or a class for clones that have expanded.

V gene	D gene	CDR3 length	J gene	clone size	CDR3 DNA	CDR3 protein
TRBV5-1	TRBD1	15	TRBJ1-1	many	TGCGCCAGCAGCTTGGCCGGGACAGGGAACACTGAAGCTTTCTTT	CASSLAGTGNTEAFF
TRBV27	NA	16	TRBJ2-1	many	TGTGCCAGCAGGCGCACCCCCGGGGACGGAAGGAATGAGCAGTTCTTC	CASRRTPGDGRNEQFF
TRBV7-3	NA	13	TRBJ2-7	many	TGTGCCAGCAGCTCAAGACCAGGCTACGAGCAGTACTTC	CASSSRPGYEQYF
TRBV5-6	NA	12	TRBJ2-3	few	TGTGCCAGCAGTTGGTGGAGAGATACGCAGTATTTT	CASSWWRDTQYF
TRBV5-1	NA	13	TRBJ2-7	many	TGCGCCAGCAGACCAACCGGGACTTACGAGCAGTACTTC	CASRPTGTYEQYF
TRBV6-1	TRBD1	16	TRBJ2-7	many	TGTGCCAGCAGTGGTTACACAGGGGGTGTCTCCTACGAGCAGTACTTC	CASSGYTGGVSYEQYF
TRBV12-5	NA	16	TRBJ1-5	many	TGTGCTAGTGGTTTGGGTTCCGGGGTTGGCAATCAGCCCCAGCATTTT	CASGLGSGVGNQPQHF
TRBV3-1	TRBD1	17	TRBJ1-3	NA	TGTGCCAGCAGCCCTACGGGACAGTCTATATCTGGAAACACCATATATTTT	CASSPTGQSISGNTIYF
TRBV28	TRBD1	17	TRBJ1-2	many	TGTGCCAGCAGTTCGCCGGGACAGGGACTCTCTAACTATGGCTACACCTTC	CASSSPGQGLSNYGYTF
TRBV20-1	NA	13	TRBJ1-1	many	TGCAGTGCCGCGCGGGGGGCGGTCACTGAAGCTTTCTTT	CSAARGAVTEAFF
TRBV7-9	NA	14	TRBJ2-5	few	TGTGCCAGCAGCTTAAGAGGCCAGGTACAGACCCAGTACTTC	CASSLRGQVQTQYF
TRBV14	NA	13	TRBJ2-1	many	TGTGCCAGCAGAACGGGAGCATACAATGAGCAGTTCTTC	CASRTGAYNEQFF
TRBV5-1	TRBD1	14	TRBJ2-5	few	TGCGCCAGCAGGACGACAGGGGGCGAAGAGACCCAGTACTTC	CASRTTGGEETQYF
TRBV6-1	TRBD2	15	TRBJ2-3	many	TGTGCCAGCGATGAACTAGCGGGGGGGCCAGATACGCAGTATTTT	CASDELAGGPDTQYF
TRBV20-1	TRBD2	13	TRBJ2-1	many	TGCAGTGCTCCTAGCGGGACGCTCAATGAGCAGTTCTTC	CSAPSGTLNEQFF
TRBV7-1	NA	13	TRBJ2-5	NA	TGTGCCAGCAGCCCAGCGCTCCAAGAGACCCAGTACTTC	CASSPALQETQYF
TRBV12-3/TRBV12-4	NA	13	TRBJ1-2	many	TGTGCCAGCAGTTTAGCGCACTCGCACGGCTACACCTTC	CASSLAHSHGYTF
TRBV28	NA	11	TRBJ2-7	many	TGTGCCAGCAGTTCGGTCTACGAGCAGTACTTC	CASSSVYEQYF
TRBV20-1	NA	14	TRBJ2-4	many	TGCAGTGCCCGGGCCTTTCTAGCCAAAAACATTCAGTACTTC	CSARAFLAKNIQYF
TRBV19	TRBD2	15	TRBJ2-3	many	TGTGCCACACAACGGACTAGCGGAGCCACAGATACGCAGTATTTT	CATQRTSGATDTQYF
TRBV7-9	TRBD2	14	TRBJ2-7	many	TGTGCCAGCAGCCAGGGACTAGCGGGATACGAGCAGTACTTC	CASSQGLAGYEQYF
TRBV5-1	NA	16	TRBJ2-6	few	TGCGCCAGCAGCCCCGGAGGGGGAACTGGGGCCAACGTCCTGACTTTC	CASSPGGGTGANVLTF
TRBV28	NA	16	TRBJ2-7	many	TGTGCCAGCAGTTTACCGGTAGCCGGTAGCTCCTACGAGCAGTACTTC	CASSLPVAGSSYEQYF
TRBV5-1	NA	16	TRBJ2-1	many	TGCGCCAGCAGCTTTATGGAGGCAGGGTTTTTGGCTGAGCAGTTCTTC	CASSFMEAGFLAEQFF
TRBV4-1	NA	15	TRBJ2-7	many	TGCGCCAGCAGCCAAGAGAGGGACGGCGGCTACGAGCAGTACTTC	CASSQERDGGYEQYF
TRBV20-1	NA	12	TRBJ2-5	many	TGCAGTGCTAGGGACGTCCAAGAGACCCAGTACTTC	CSARDVQETQYF
TRBV20-1	NA	11	TRBJ1-6	many	TGCAGTGCTAGTTTAGGGGGACCCCTCCACTTT	CSASLGGPLHF
TRBV3-1	TRBD1	16	TRBJ1-4	many	TGTGCCAGCAGCCACGCAACGGGGACAGAAAGTGAAAAACTGTTTTTT	CASSHATGTESEKLFF
TRBV5-1	NA	13	TRBJ1-1	many	TGCGCCAGCAGCTTGCTGGGAGTGACGGAAGCTTTCTTT	CASSLLGVTEAFF
TRBV5-1	TRBD1	14	TRBJ1-4	NA	TGCGCCAGCAGCCGGGACAGCCAAAATGAAAAACTGTTTTTT	CASSRDSQNEKLFF
TRBV5-4	NA	16	TRBJ2-3	many	TGTGCCAGCAGCCCTTCCGGGGACCATAGCACAGATACGCAGTATTTT	CASSPSGDHSTDTQYF
TRBV4-1	NA	11	TRBJ2-7	many	TGCGCCAGCAGCCAAGCATACGAGCAGTACTTC	CASSQAYEQYF
TRBV7-2	NA	14	TRBJ2-7	many	TGTGCCAGCAGCCGTTCGGGGACTTCATACGAGCAGTACTTC	CASSRSGTSYEQYF
TRBV6-1	NA	14	TRBJ1-5	NA	TGTGCCAGCAGTGAACAGGTTCCCAATCAGCCCCAGCATTTT	CASSEQVPNQPQHF
TRBV7-9	NA	13	TRBJ1-1	many	TGTGCCAGCAGCTTAGGGGTGGACACTGAAGCTTTCTTT	CASSLGVDTEAFF
TRBV20-1	NA	14	TRBJ1-2	many	TGCAGTGCTCCCACCCCATTCAGTGCCATCGGCTACACCTTC	CSAPTPFSAIGYTF